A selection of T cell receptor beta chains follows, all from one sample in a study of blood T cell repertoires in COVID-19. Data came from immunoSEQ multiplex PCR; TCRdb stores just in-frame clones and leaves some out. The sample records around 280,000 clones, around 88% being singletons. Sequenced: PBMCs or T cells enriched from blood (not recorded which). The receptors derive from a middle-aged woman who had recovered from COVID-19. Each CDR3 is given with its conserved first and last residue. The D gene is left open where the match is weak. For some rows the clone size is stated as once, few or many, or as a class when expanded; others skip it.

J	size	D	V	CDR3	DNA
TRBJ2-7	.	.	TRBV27	CASSLSLARGPYEQYF	TGTGCCAGCAGTTTATCGCTGGCCCGAGGTCCGTACGAGCAGTACTTC
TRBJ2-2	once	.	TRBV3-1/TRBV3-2	CASKPGVNTGELFF	TGTGCCAGCAAACCGGGAGTGAACACCGGGGAGCTGTTTTTT
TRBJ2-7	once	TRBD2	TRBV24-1	CATASGRLGLGSYEQYF	TGTGCCACCGCAAGCGGGAGATTAGGATTGGGCTCCTACGAGCAGTACTTC
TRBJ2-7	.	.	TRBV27	CASSLWAAPTYEQYF	TGTGCCAGCAGTTTATGGGCAGCCCCTACCTACGAGCAGTACTTC
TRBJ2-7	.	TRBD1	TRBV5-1	CASSPGTGSYEQYF	TGCGCCAGCAGTCCCGGGACAGGGTCCTACGAGCAGTACTTC
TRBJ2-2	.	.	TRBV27	CASPEGSANTGELFF	TGTGCCAGCCCCGAGGGCAGCGCGAACACCGGGGAGCTGTTTTTT
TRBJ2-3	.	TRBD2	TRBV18	CASSFPGLAGPDTQYF	TGTGCCAGCTCATTCCCGGGACTAGCGGGACCAGATACGCAGTATTTT
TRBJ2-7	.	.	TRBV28	CASTLAVTYEQYF	TGTGCCAGCACTTTAGCGGTTACCTACGAGCAGTACTTC
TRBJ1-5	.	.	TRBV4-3	CASSQDSGGQPQHF	TGCGCCAGCAGCCAAGATTCCGGAGGCCAGCCCCAGCATTTT
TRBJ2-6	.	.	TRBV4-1	CASSPLAVSGANVLTF	TGCGCCAGCAGCCCCCTAGCCGTCTCCGGGGCCAACGTCCTGACTTTC
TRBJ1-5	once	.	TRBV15	CATSPSGREVNQPQHF	TGTGCCACCAGCCCCAGCGGCAGGGAGGTCAATCAGCCCCAGCATTTT
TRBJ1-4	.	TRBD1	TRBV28	CASTRTGPLINEKLFF	TGTGCCAGCACCAGGACAGGCCCTCTGATTAATGAAAAACTGTTTTTT
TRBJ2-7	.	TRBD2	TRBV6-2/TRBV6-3	CASSYRLAGGRSWYEQYF	TGTGCCAGCAGTTACCGGCTAGCGGGAGGGCGTTCCTGGTACGAGCAGTACTTC
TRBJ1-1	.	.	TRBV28	CASSLQGFLTEAFF	TGTGCCAGCAGTTTACAGGGATTTTTAACTGAAGCTTTCTTT
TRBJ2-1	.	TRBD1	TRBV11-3	CASSLQGNEQFF	TGTGCCAGCAGTCTACAGGGGAATGAGCAGTTCTTC
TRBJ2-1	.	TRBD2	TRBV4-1	CASSPYSGSQYEQFF	TGCGCCAGCAGCCCCTATAGCGGGAGCCAATATGAGCAGTTCTTC
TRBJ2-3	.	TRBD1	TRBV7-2	CASSSTGGAGDTQYF	TGTGCCAGCAGCTCGACAGGGGGCGCGGGTGATACGCAGTATTTT
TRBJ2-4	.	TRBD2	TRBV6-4	CASSGVEREWDIQYF	TGTGCCAGCAGTGGGGTAGAGCGGGAGTGGGACATTCAGTACTTC
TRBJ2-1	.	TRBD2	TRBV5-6	CASSSGPYNEQFF	TGTGCCAGCAGTAGCGGGCCCTACAATGAGCAGTTCTTC
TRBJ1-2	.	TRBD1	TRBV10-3	CAISQGASYGYTF	TGTGCCATCAGCCAGGGGGCATCCTATGGCTACACCTTC
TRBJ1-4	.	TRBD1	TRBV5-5	CASSAGGQGPFNEKLFF	TGTGCCAGCAGTGCCGGGGGACAGGGGCCCTTTAATGAAAAACTGTTTTTT
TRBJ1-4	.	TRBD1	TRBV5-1	CASSRQGPGEFLFF	TGTGCCAGCAGCAGACAGGGGCCGGGTGAATTTTTGTTTTTT
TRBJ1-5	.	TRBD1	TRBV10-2	CASGRQGNSNQPQHF	TGCGCCAGCGGAAGACAGGGAAATAGCAATCAGCCCCAGCATTTT
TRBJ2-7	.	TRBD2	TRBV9	CASSVSPGLAGGTYEQYF	TGTGCCAGCAGCGTTTCGCCGGGACTAGCGGGAGGTACCTACGAGCAGTACTTC
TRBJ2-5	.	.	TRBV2	CASKAEELTRQETQYF	TGTGCCAGCAAGGCGGAGGAATTAACCCGGCAAGAGACCCAGTACTTC
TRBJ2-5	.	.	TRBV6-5	CASSLFAGETQYF	TGTGCCAGCAGCCTCTTCGCCGGTGAGACCCAGTACTTC
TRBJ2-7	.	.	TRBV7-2	CASSPPGLEGYEQYF	TGTGCCAGCAGCCCGCCGGGACTCGAGGGCTACGAGCAGTACTTC
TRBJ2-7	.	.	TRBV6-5	CASSNQQTESDEQYF	TGTGCCAGCAGTAATCAGCAGACAGAGAGTGATGAGCAGTACTTC
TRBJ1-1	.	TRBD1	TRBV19	CASRLTGWGDTEAFF	TGTGCCAGTAGGCTGACAGGGTGGGGTGACACTGAAGCTTTCTTT
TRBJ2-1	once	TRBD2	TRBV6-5	CASLGGSGRGNEQFF	TGTGCCAGCCTCGGAGGTAGCGGGAGGGGCAATGAGCAGTTCTTC
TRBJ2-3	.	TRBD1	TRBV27	CASSSQGATQYF	TGTGCCAGCAGTTCCCAGGGGGCTACGCAGTATTTT
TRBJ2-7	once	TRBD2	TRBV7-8	CASSLRGWEREGYEQYF	TGTGCCAGCAGCTTACGGGGTTGGGAGCGGGAGGGCTACGAGCAGTACTTC